Below, 11 T cell receptor beta chains from the same sample are listed, as sequenced in a study of blood T cell repertoires in COVID-19. Produced via immunoSEQ multiplex PCR; TCRdb's table is partial and in-frame only. The sample carries more than 95,000 clones, roughly nine tenths recorded once. The sample consisted of peripheral blood. These receptors all come from a human donor in a cohort sampled during active COVID-19.

V usage is TRBV4-2 and J usage is TRBJ2-1, with 7 positions matching TRBD2. The V segment lost 6 bases and the J segment 5 bases; nucleotides outside the gene matches: 10. The CDR3 is 15 residues long. Germline V gene data show CDR1 as LGHNA and CDR2 as YNFKEQ. Here the CDR3 DNA reads TGTGCCAGCAGTTACCACTGGGGGGGGGACAATGAGCAGTTCTTC. Protein: CASSYHWGGDNEQFF.

The V and J genes are TRBV28 and TRBJ2-2, with D unresolved. In germline, CDR1 is MDHEN, CDR2 SYDVKM. This CDR3 contains 14 residues. V gave up 6 bases and J gave up 6 bases, with 14 bases separating them. CDR3 residues: CASRIWSGSGELFF. CDR3 nucleotides: TGTGCCAGCAGGATTTGGAGTGGGTCCGGGGAGCTGTTTTTT.

CDR3 sequence: CASSSRTSGGAETQYF. The CDR3 bases are TGTGCCAGCAGCTCGCGGACTAGCGGGGGGGCAGAGACCCAGTACTTC. The V gene is TRBV3-1 (or the pseudogene TRBV3-2), the J gene TRBJ2-5; TRBD2 matches at 15 bases. The germline V gene has CDR1 LGHDT and CDR2 YNNKEL (reference sequence). The CDR3 covers 16 residues. Germline trimming cut 5 bases from V and 4 bases from J; bases unmatched to any gene: 5.

This rearrangement joins TRBV5-4 to TRBJ1-6; 7 nucleotides line up with TRBD1. Germline CDR1 and CDR2: SGHNT and YYREEE (reference sequence). The V and J ends lost 3 bases and 4 bases, in that order; junction bases with no gene match: 4. CDR3 length: 15 amino acids. The CDR3 protein is CASSSNRGYNSPLHF. CDR3 sequence (DNA): TGTGCCAGCAGCTCGAACAGGGGTTATAATTCACCCCTCCACTTT. Full variable domain (rest looked up from reference TRBV5-4 and TRBJ1-6): ETGVTQSPTHLIKTRGQQVTLRCSSQSGHNTVSWYQQALGQGPQFIFQYYREEENGRGNFPPRFSGLQFPNYSSELNVNALELDDSALYLCASSSNRGYNSPLHFGNGTRLTVT.

The rearrangement joins TRBV5-6 to TRBJ2-7; 7 nucleotides line up with TRBD1. J was trimmed by 6 bases and V by 4 bases; bases with no gene match: 13. The CDR3 runs 15 residues. Germline V gene sequence: CDR1 SGHDT, CDR2 YYEEEE. CDR3 nucleotides: TGTGCCAGCAGCGTGTACGACAGGGTTCTGGGCGAGCAGTACTTC. Its protein is CASSVYDRVLGEQYF.

This clone appeared a few times. The V and J genes are TRBV19 and TRBJ2-7; perhaps TRBD2 as D (6 bases). In germline, CDR1 is LNHDA, CDR2 SQIVND (reference sequence). Trimming shortened V by 5 bases and J by 0 bases, and 11 bases separated the two germline ends. The CDR3 contains 14 residues. CDR3 bases: TGTGCCAGTAGTGCTCCCGGGAGCTCCTACGAGCAGTACTTC. Encoded protein: CASSAPGSSYEQYF.

Only a few counts were recorded for this clone. The chain uses TRBV5-4 and TRBJ2-2; 10 bases line up with TRBD2. The junction had 6 bases not matched to a gene; V was cut back by 4 bases and J by 0 bases. The CDR3 runs 17 residues. Looked up from germline, CDR1 is SGHNT and CDR2 is YYREEE (reference sequence). The CDR3 is CASSLGLAEANTGELFF. DNA of the CDR3: TGTGCCAGCAGCCTTGGACTAGCGGAGGCGAACACCGGGGAGCTGTTTTTT. Full variable domain (remainder filled in from reference TRBV5-4 and TRBJ2-2): ETGVTQSPTHLIKTRGQQVTLRCSSQSGHNTVSWYQQALGQGPQFIFQYYREEENGRGNFPPRFSGLQFPNYSSELNVNALELDDSALYLCASSLGLAEANTGELFFGEGSRLTVL.

V gene TRBV2 combines with J gene TRBJ2-1, with 8 positions matching TRBD1. This CDR3 comprises 18 residues. The junction had 18 bases not matched to a gene; V was cut back by 10 bases and J by 1 base. CDR1 SNHLY and CDR2 FYNNEI come from the germline V gene. The chain's CDR3 is CATSKATLRGLSYNEQFF. CDR3 nucleotides: TGTGCCACCTCAAAAGCCACTCTCAGGGGGCTTTCCTACAATGAGCAGTTCTTC.

The DNA for the CDR3 is TGTGCCAGCAATAGCGGCTCTCTCTACGAGCAGTACTTC. Amino acid sequence: CASNSGSLYEQYF. The V and J genes are TRBV2 and TRBJ2-7; tentatively, D is TRBD2 (6 bases). V lost 7 bases to trimming and J lost 3 bases, with 13 bases between them. The germline V gene encodes CDR1 SNHLY and CDR2 FYNNEI. The CDR3 loop spans 13 amino acids.

The chain couples TRBV5-4 to TRBJ2-7; D is possibly TRBD2 (6 bases). The CDR3 totals 13 residues. V lost 2 bases to trimming and J lost 0 bases, with 6 bases between them. Germline CDR1 and CDR2: SGHNT and YYREEE (reference sequence). DNA of the CDR3: TGTGCCAGCAGCTTCGGGAGCTCCTACGAGCAGTACTTC. It specifies CASSFGSSYEQYF. Drawing the rest from reference TRBV5-4 and TRBJ2-7, the complete variable domain is ETGVTQSPTHLIKTRGQQVTLRCSSQSGHNTVSWYQQALGQGPQFIFQYYREEENGRGNFPPRFSGLQFPNYSSELNVNALELDDSALYLCASSFGSSYEQYFGPGTRLTVT.

This clone was detected only once. The chain uses TRBV6-4 and TRBJ2-1; 12 bases are a match to TRBD2. The J segment lost 7 bases and the V segment lost 1 base, leaving 5 bases of the junction unmatched. Germline assignment: CDR1 MRHNA and CDR2 SNTAGT. There are 16 residues in the CDR3. In nucleotides, the CDR3 is TGTGCCAGCAGTGACTGGCCTAGCGGGGGGGTAAATGAGCAGTTCTTC. Translation gives CASSDWPSGGVNEQFF.